Listed below are T cell receptor beta chains from one sample, sequenced in a study of T cell clonotyping in hematopoietic cell transplantation. TCRdb's copy holds only in-frame clones and misses some; the assay was immunoSEQ multiplex PCR. The sample holds about 27,000 clones, 60% to 75% seen once. Specimen: peripheral blood mononuclear cells, collected before stem cell transplant. The receptor set was obtained from a man aged 50-60 years with myelodysplastic syndrome. Some clones in this sample may be carry-over from other donors' samples. Both conserved end residues are part of each CDR3. The order of the fields is clone size, D gene, J gene, V gene, CDR3 DNA, CDR3 protein. A D gene is named only where the DNA matches it firmly. A row's size may be missing; if present it is once, few, many or a size class.

few TRBD1 TRBJ1-1 TRBV6-5 TGTGCCAGCAGTAACAGGGGGAACACTGAAGCTTTCTTT CASSNRGNTEAFF
. . TRBJ2-5 TRBV7-2 TGTGCCAGCAGCCCACCGGGCGTGTTGGAGACCCAGTACTTC CASSPPGVLETQYF
. . TRBJ2-2 TRBV7-3 TGTGCCAGCAGCTTAATGGGGACGAACACCGGGGAGCTGTTTTTT CASSLMGTNTGELFF
few . TRBJ2-7 TRBV27 TGTGCCAGCAAACACTTGGACGAGCAGTACTTC CASKHLDEQYF
once TRBD1 TRBJ1-6 TRBV6-5 TGTGCCAGCAGTTATTCCCCCGGGACAGGGGAGTCACCCCTCCACTTT CASSYSPGTGESPLHF
. TRBD1 TRBJ2-5 TRBV30 TGTGCCTGGAGTCCCAGGGGGCGGGAGACCCAGTACTTC CAWSPRGRETQYF
once . TRBJ1-1 TRBV29-1 TGCAGCACACAGGAGAACACTGAAGCTTTCTTT CSTQENTEAFF
few TRBD2 TRBJ2-1 TRBV7-8 TGTGCCAGCAGCTCCCCGGGACTAGGTAACAATGAGCAGTTCTTC CASSSPGLGNNEQFF
. . TRBJ1-5 TRBV2 TGTGCCAGCAGTGAAAGGGGTAGTCAGCCCCAGCATTTT CASSERGSQPQHF
. . TRBJ2-5 TRBV2 TGTGCCAGCAGGGGGGGCAGGGCACAAGAGACCCAGTACTTC CASRGGRAQETQYF
. . TRBJ2-2 TRBV30 TGTGCCTGGACTCCCCTCAGGGCGGGCGGGGAGCTGTTTTTT CAWTPLRAGGELFF
. . TRBJ2-7 TRBV5-1 TGCGCCAGCAGCTTGCCGACAGGTACCTACGAGCAGTACTTC CASSLPTGTYEQYF
once TRBD1 TRBJ2-5 TRBV4-2 TGTGCCAGCAGCCAAGATAATCGGGCAGACAGGGCGCAAGAGACCCAGTACTTC CASSQDNRADRAQETQYF
once . TRBJ2-7 TRBV2 TGTGCCAGCAGTGAAGATACGTCGTGGGTTTACGAGCAGTACTTC CASSEDTSWVYEQYF
few . TRBJ2-1 TRBV7-2 TGTGCCAGCACCGCTTGGGGGACTGAGTACAATGAGCAGTTCTTC CASTAWGTEYNEQFF
. . TRBJ1-2 TRBV6-1 TGTGCCAGCAGTGAAAGCTATGGCTACACCTTC CASSESYGYTF
few . TRBJ2-7 TRBV9 TGTGCCAGCAGCGTAGCTAGTGGCTCCGCAACCTACGAGCAGTACTTC CASSVASGSATYEQYF
. . TRBJ2-7 TRBV30 TGTGCCTGGAGTGTATATGGTCACTCCTACGAGCAGTACTTC CAWSVYGHSYEQYF
. . TRBJ2-7 TRBV25-1 TGTGCCAGCAGTGAAATAGGACAGACCTACGAGCAGTACTTC CASSEIGQTYEQYF
. TRBD1 TRBJ2-2 TRBV4-2 TGTGCCAGCAGTTACGGACAGGGCACTGGGGAGCTGTTTTTT CASSYGQGTGELFF
. TRBD1 TRBJ1-5 TRBV30 TGTGCCTGGAGTCCGGACAGGGTTCAGCCCCAGCATTTT CAWSPDRVQPQHF
. TRBD1 TRBJ2-1 TRBV29-1 TGCAGCGTTGAGGGACAGGGGAACGAGCAGTTCTTC CSVEGQGNEQFF
. . TRBJ2-6 TRBV9 TGTGCCAGCAGCGTAAATCCCTCCGGGGCCAACGTCCTGACTTTC CASSVNPSGANVLTF
few . TRBJ1-5 TRBV10-2 TGCGCCAGCAGAGGAGGGAACCAGCCCCAGCATTTT CASRGGNQPQHF
. TRBD1 TRBJ2-1 TRBV5-4 TGTGCCAGCCATACAGGGGTCATGGGGAATGAGCAGTTCTTC CASHTGVMGNEQFF
. TRBD1 TRBJ1-4 TRBV10-3 TGTGCCATCAGTGAGATCGGGGGACAGCAATTGAGTAATGAAAAACTGTTTTTT CAISEIGGQQLSNEKLFF
. . TRBJ1-5 TRBV29-1 TGCAGCGTTGTACAGCCTAATCAGCCCCAGCATTTT CSVVQPNQPQHF
. TRBD2 TRBJ2-7 TRBV4-1 TGCGCCAGCAGCCGACTAGCGGGGCCCTACGAGCAGTACTTC CASSRLAGPYEQYF
few . TRBJ1-5 TRBV30 TGTGCCTGGAGGGCAGGGAATAGCAATCAGCCCCAGCATTTT CAWRAGNSNQPQHF
. TRBD1 TRBJ2-2 TRBV29-1 TGCAGCGTCACCGCCGGGACAGGGGCTGTAATTGACACCGGGGAGCTGTTTTTT CSVTAGTGAVIDTGELFF
. . TRBJ1-5 TRBV30 TGTGCCTACCAGGGACCAATTGATCAGCCCCAGCATTTT CAYQGPIDQPQHF
. . TRBJ1-2 TRBV7-2 TGTGCCAGCAGAGGGCGGTATGGCTACACCTTC CASRGRYGYTF
. . TRBJ1-3 TRBV30 TGTGCCTGGAATCCTGGGGGAGTAACTGGAAACACCATATATTTT CAWNPGGVTGNTIYF
. . TRBJ2-1 TRBV7-2 TGTGCCAGCAGCCCATCGGCGTATGGGGATGAGCAGTTCTTC CASSPSAYGDEQFF
. . TRBJ2-7 TRBV20-1 TGCAGTGCTAATGGTCTCCACGAGCAGTACTTC CSANGLHEQYF
. TRBD1 TRBJ2-7 TRBV5-4 TGTGCCAGCAGCTTATCCGGACAGGGCTCCTACGAGCAGTACTTC CASSLSGQGSYEQYF
. . TRBJ2-1 TRBV29-1 TGCAGCGTTGAGGAGGCTGGCCTTACGGTCTTC CSVEEAGLTVF
few . TRBJ1-1 TRBV4-3 TGCGCCAGCAGCCAAAGTTCGGCGGGTATGAACACTGAAGCTTTCTTT CASSQSSAGMNTEAFF
. . TRBJ1-4 TRBV2 TGTGCCAGCAGTGAAGGGGGACAAGCCGAAAAACTGTTTTTT CASSEGGQAEKLFF
. . TRBJ1-1 TRBV30 TGTGCCTGGAGTGTAGGGATGGGGCAGCTGAACACTGAAGCTTTCTTT CAWSVGMGQLNTEAFF
. . TRBJ1-5 TRBV4-3 TGCGCCAGCAGCCAAGCGGTCGCTCAGCCCCAGCATTTT CASSQAVAQPQHF
. TRBD1 TRBJ1-4 TRBV30 TGTGCCTGGAGGACTGTCTGGGACAGGGGACTTAATGAAAAACTGTTTTTT CAWRTVWDRGLNEKLFF
. TRBD1 TRBJ1-5 TRBV7-9 TGTGCCAGCAGCTCACAGGGGAATCAGCCCCAGCATTTT CASSSQGNQPQHF
once . TRBJ2-7 TRBV7-2 TGTGCCAGCAGCTTAGTTGGACAGAGCTCCGAGCAGTACTTC CASSLVGQSSEQYF
. . TRBJ1-2 TRBV7-2 TGTGCCAGCAGCTTGACCGCCGGTCAAGTCGCAGGGGATGGCTATGGCTACACCTTC CASSLTAGQVAGDGYGYTF
. . TRBJ1-1 TRBV27 TGTGCCAGCAGTTTCTCCGGGACACCCACTGAAGCTTTCTTT CASSFSGTPTEAFF
. . TRBJ1-1 TRBV29-1 TGCAGCGTTGAGCCGCGGGGGAACACTGAAGCTTTCTTT CSVEPRGNTEAFF
. TRBD1 TRBJ2-7 TRBV30 TGTGCCTGGAGTTCCCTGGACAGGGAGCAGTACTTC CAWSSLDREQYF
. . TRBJ1-5 TRBV30 TGTGCCTGGAGTCCAACCCTCGGTCAGCCCCAGCATTTT CAWSPTLGQPQHF
once . TRBJ1-6 TRBV5-8 TGTGCCAGCAGCTTGACTTATTCACCCCTCCACTTT CASSLTYSPLHF
once TRBD2 TRBJ2-5 TRBV30 TGTGCCTGGAGTGCCCAGACTAGCGGGTCGCTCCAAGAGACCCAGTACTTC CAWSAQTSGSLQETQYF
. . TRBJ2-3 TRBV5-1 TGCGCCAGCAGCCTAGAGGCCACAGATACGCAGTATTTT CASSLEATDTQYF
. TRBD1 TRBJ2-1 TRBV28 TGTGCCAGCAGTGGAATCCGGGGACAGGGCCACAATGAGCAGTTCTTC CASSGIRGQGHNEQFF
. TRBD2 TRBJ2-7 TRBV4-1 TGCGCCAGCAGCCAAGACTCCCTGAGCGGGAGTACGTACGAGCAGTACTTC CASSQDSLSGSTYEQYF
. . TRBJ1-6 TRBV30 TGTGCCTGGAGTGCAGGGAGGAATTCACCCCTCCACTTT CAWSAGRNSPLHF
few TRBD1 TRBJ1-6 TRBV4-1 TGCGCCAGCAGCCAAGATCGGACCGGGACAGGGTCCTCCGATTCACCCCTCCACTTT CASSQDRTGTGSSDSPLHF
. . TRBJ1-5 TRBV14 TGTGCCAGCAGCCGACATCAGCCCCAGCATTTT CASSRHQPQHF